The 17 T cell receptor beta chains in this list originate from one sample, sequenced in a study of cytomegalovirus exposure and HLA in healthy donors. The repertoire was sequenced with immunoSEQ multiplex PCR; TCRdb's copy has only in-frame clones and lacks some. The table records about 360,000 clones, 75% to 90% of them present only once. Sequencing input: PBMCs. The receptors come from a woman under 30 in good health and CMV-seronegative.

The genes are TRBV6-1 and TRBJ2-1; no firm D call. V lost 6 bases, J lost 9 bases, and 9 bases lay in between. Germline loops: CDR1 MNHNS, CDR2 SASEGT. The CDR3 is made up of 11 amino acids. The CDR3: CASRSVGEQFF. The CDR3 DNA follows: TGTGCCAGCAGGAGCGTAGGTGAGCAGTTCTTC.

V usage is TRBV28 and J usage is TRBJ2-7, with 10 bases lining up with TRBD1. Unmatched junction bases numbered 6, after V lost 5 bases and J lost 5 bases. The CDR3 covers 14 residues. The germline CDR1 and CDR2 sequences are MDHEN and SYDVKM. Here the CDR3 reads CASSRRDRGNEQYF. The CDR3 DNA sequence: TGTGCCAGCAGTCGCCGGGACAGGGGAAACGAGCAGTACTTC.

This chain uses TRBV19 with TRBJ2-7; 10 bases map to TRBD1. Losses at the gene ends were 3 bases for V and 4 bases for J; bases not matched to a gene: 6. CDR1 LNHDA and CDR2 SQIVND come from the germline V gene (reference sequence). This CDR3 region has 15 residues. In nucleotides, the CDR3 is TGTGCCAGTAGTATTGCGGGACAGGGGTTTTACGAGCAGTACTTC. As protein: CASSIAGQGFYEQYF.

The chain is built from TRBV6-1 and TRBJ2-1; D gene uncertain. Germline lookup yields CDR1 MNHNS and CDR2 SASEGT. The CDR3 totals 14 residues. Trimming stripped 3 bases from V and 2 bases from J, with 8 bases between. CDR3 amino acids: CASSDIDPYNEQFF. The DNA of the CDR3 is TGTGCCAGCAGTGATATAGATCCCTACAATGAGCAGTTCTTC.

The CDR3 bases are TGTGCCAGCAGCCCGGAACTAGCGGGAGATCGGGAGCAGTACTTC. Its translation: CASSPELAGDREQYF. The chain recombines TRBV7-9 with TRBJ2-7, with 11 bases fitting TRBD2. With V trimmed by 5 bases and J by 7 bases, 10 bases remained unmatched. The CDR3 is 15 amino acids. Germline V CDR1 and CDR2: SEHNR, FQNEAQ (reference sequence).

CDR3 bases: TGTGCCAGCAAACCCGGGATGTCCTACAATGAGCAGTTCTTC. This gives the protein CASKPGMSYNEQFF. The chain joins TRBV27 to TRBJ2-1; tentative D call: TRBD2 (5 bases). Germline V gene data show CDR1 as MNHEY and CDR2 as SMNVEV (reference sequence). Trimming shortened V by 7 bases and J by 1 base, and 11 bases separated the two germline ends. The CDR3 is made up of 14 amino acids.

The CDR3 DNA sequence: TGTGCCAGCAGGATTCCCTCCGGGGGCTACACCTTC. Its protein is CASRIPSGGYTF. The chain couples TRBV7-9 to TRBJ1-2, with unresolved D. V dropped 6 bases and J dropped 8 bases, with 13 bases sitting between them. This CDR3 is built from 12 residues. CDR1 and CDR2 from the germline V gene are SEHNR and FQNEAQ (reference sequence). Full variable domain (missing parts from reference TRBV7-9 and TRBJ1-2): DTGVSQNPRHKITKRGQNVTFRCDPISEHNRLYWYRQTLGQGPEFLTYFQNEAQLEKSRLLSDRFSAERPKGSFSTLEIQRTEQGDSAMYLCASRIPSGGYTFGSGTRLTVV.

This clone was counted only a few times. The CDR3 here is CASSADSRSRTQYF. The CDR3, as DNA: TGTGCCAGCAGCGCCGACTCCCGGTCAAGGACCCAGTACTTC. The chain carries TRBV9 and TRBJ2-5; D gene ambiguous. V gave up 3 bases and J gave up 7 bases, with 16 bases separating them. CDR3 length: 14 amino acids. CDR1 and CDR2 from the germline V gene are SGDLS and YYNGEE.

This sequence joins TRBV5-1 and TRBJ2-2, with 14 bases fitting TRBD2. The CDR3 spans 18 residues. The germline V gene encodes CDR1 SGHRS and CDR2 YFSETQ. V trimming: 4 bases; J trimming: 5 bases; junction bases outside the gene matches: 10. The CDR3 DNA reads TGCGCCAGCAGCCCCGCGGGACTAGCGGGGGATACTACCGGGGAGCTGTTTTTT. This translates into CASSPAGLAGDTTGELFF.

This chain joins TRBV28 and TRBJ1-1, with 10 bases identical to TRBD1. V lost 8 bases to trimming and J lost 3 bases; unmatched junction nucleotides: 9. The germline V gene encodes CDR1 MDHEN and CDR2 SYDVKM. The CDR3 length is 15 residues. The CDR3 DNA follows: TGTGCCAGCCACCCCCGGGACAGGGGTTACACTGAAGCTTTCTTT. It yields the protein CASHPRDRGYTEAFF. Combining the CDR3 with reference TRBV28 and TRBJ1-1 gives the whole variable domain DVKVTQSSRYLVKRTGEKVFLECVQDMDHENMFWYRQDPGLGLRLIYFSYDVKMKEKGDIPEGYSVSREKKERFSLILESASTNQTSMYLCASHPRDRGYTEAFFGQGTRLTVV.

The V gene is TRBV10-3, the J gene TRBJ1-1; D uncertain. The CDR3 is made up of 13 amino acids. The germline V gene has CDR1 ENHRY and CDR2 SYGVKD. Between the trimmed V and J ends, which lost 3 bases and 4 bases, there was a span of 9 bases. CDR3: CAISDRVGTEAFF. The CDR3 coding sequence is TGTGCCATCAGTGACCGGGTGGGCACTGAAGCTTTCTTT.

V is TRBV6-5 and J is TRBJ2-1; 8 positions agree with TRBD2. Per the germline V gene, CDR1 is MNHEY and CDR2 is SVGAGI. CDR3 length: 15 residues. Trimming removed 0 bases from V and 8 bases from J; junction bases left unmatched: 6. CDR3 coding DNA: TGTGCCAGCAGTTACTCGACGGGGGGGTATCATGAGCAGTTCTTC. Protein product: CASSYSTGGYHEQFF.

This clone was counted a few times. The chain joins TRBV25-1 to TRBJ1-1; weak D call: TRBD1 (5 bases). The CDR3 has 15 residues. Germline CDR1 MGHDK, CDR2 SYGVNS. Trimming shortened V by 4 bases and J by 3 bases, and 15 bases separated the two germline ends. Written as DNA, the CDR3 is TGTGCCAGCAGTGTCCCCGCCAGGGCTCACACTGAAGCTTTCTTT. Translation gives CASSVPARAHTEAFF. The full variable domain, completed using reference TRBV25-1 and TRBJ1-1, is EADIYQTPRYLVIGTGKKITLECSQTMGHDKMYWYQQDPGMELHLIHYSYGVNSTEKGDLSSESTVSRIRTEHFPLTLESARPSHTSQYLCASSVPARAHTEAFFGQGTRLTVV.

CDR3 sequence: CASSHRGHQPQHF. The CDR3, as DNA: TGTGCCAGCAGTCACAGGGGGCATCAGCCCCAGCATTTT. The chain recombines TRBV27 with TRBJ1-5; 9 bases are a match to TRBD1. Germline V lookup: CDR1 MNHEY, CDR2 SMNVEV (reference sequence). V lost 5 bases to trimming and J lost 5 bases; unmatched junction nucleotides: 1. CDR3 length: 13 amino acids.

The J gene is TRBJ1-1, the V gene TRBV28; D is uncertain. CDR3 length: 14 amino acids. From germline, CDR1 is MDHEN and CDR2 SYDVKM. V was pared by 5 bases and J by 5 bases, with 15 bases between. As DNA, the CDR3 is TGTGCCAGCAGTACAGATGGGAGCAGGACTGAAGCTTTCTTT. Translated: CASSTDGSRTEAFF. Together with reference TRBV28 and TRBJ1-1, the CDR3 gives the full variable domain: DVKVTQSSRYLVKRTGEKVFLECVQDMDHENMFWYRQDPGLGLRLIYFSYDVKMKEKGDIPEGYSVSREKKERFSLILESASTNQTSMYLCASSTDGSRTEAFFGQGTRLTVV.

This rearrangement joins TRBV19 to TRBJ2-1; 12 positions agree with TRBD1. Germline V gene sequence: CDR1 LNHDA, CDR2 SQIVND (reference sequence). Trimming cost V 7 bases and J 8 bases; bases outside gene matches: 9. This CDR3 is 15 amino acids long. The CDR3 DNA reads TGTGCCAGTAACACGGGACAGGGGGCTGGGGATGAGCAGTTCTTC. This translates into CASNTGQGAGDEQFF.

The rearrangement uses TRBV5-1 and TRBJ2-7; 8 nucleotides match TRBD2. CDR1 is SGHRS, CDR2 YFSETQ, per germline. The length of the CDR3 is 14 residues. J was trimmed by 1 base and V by 3 bases; bases with no gene match: 3. The chain's CDR3 is CASSSGGLSYEQYF. CDR3 sequence (DNA): TGCGCCAGCAGCTCGGGGGGGCTTTCCTACGAGCAGTACTTC.